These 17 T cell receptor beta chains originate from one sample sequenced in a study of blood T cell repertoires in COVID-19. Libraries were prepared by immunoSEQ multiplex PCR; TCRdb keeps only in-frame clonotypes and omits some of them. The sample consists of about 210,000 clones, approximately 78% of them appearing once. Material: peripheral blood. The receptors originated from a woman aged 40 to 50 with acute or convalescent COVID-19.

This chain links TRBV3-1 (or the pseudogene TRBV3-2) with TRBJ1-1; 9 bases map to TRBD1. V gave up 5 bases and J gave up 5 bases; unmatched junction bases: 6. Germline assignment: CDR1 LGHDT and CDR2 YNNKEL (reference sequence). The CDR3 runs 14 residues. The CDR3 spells CASSARDRETEAFF. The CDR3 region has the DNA TGTGCCAGCAGCGCCCGGGACAGGGAAACTGAAGCTTTCTTT.

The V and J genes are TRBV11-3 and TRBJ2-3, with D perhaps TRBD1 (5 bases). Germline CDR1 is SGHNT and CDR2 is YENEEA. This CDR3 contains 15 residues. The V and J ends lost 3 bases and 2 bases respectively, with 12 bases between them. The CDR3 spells CASSLGREVTDTQYF. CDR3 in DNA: TGTGCCAGCAGCTTGGGCAGGGAAGTCACAGATACGCAGTATTTT. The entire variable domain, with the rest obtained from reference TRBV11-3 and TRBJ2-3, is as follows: EAGVVQSPRYKIIEKKQPVAFWCNPISGHNTLYWYLQNLGQGPELLIRYENEEAVDDSQLPKDRFSAERLKGVDSTLKIQPAELGDSAVYLCASSLGREVTDTQYFGPGTRLTVL.

Here the CDR3 reads CASSRGVLSGANVLTF. CDR3 bases: TGCGCCAGCAGCCGGGGAGTTCTCTCTGGGGCCAACGTCCTGACTTTC. The chain carries TRBV5-1 and TRBJ2-6; D may be TRBD2 (5 bases). The CDR3 has 16 residues. V lost 4 bases and J lost 0, with 11 bases in between. CDR1 is SGHRS and CDR2 is YFSETQ in the germline V gene. The full variable domain, its missing parts supplied by reference TRBV5-1 and TRBJ2-6, is KAGVTQTPRYLIKTRGQQVTLSCSPISGHRSVSWYQQTPGQGLQFLFEYFSETQRNKGNFPGRFSGRQFSNSRSEMNVSTLELGDSALYLCASSRGVLSGANVLTFGAGSRLTVL.

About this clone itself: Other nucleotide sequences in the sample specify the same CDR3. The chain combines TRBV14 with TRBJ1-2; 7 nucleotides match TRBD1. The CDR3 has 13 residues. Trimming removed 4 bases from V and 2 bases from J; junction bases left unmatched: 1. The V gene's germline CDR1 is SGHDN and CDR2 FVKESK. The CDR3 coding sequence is TGTGCCAGCAGCCCGGGACAGAACTATGGCTACACCTTC. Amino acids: CASSPGQNYGYTF.

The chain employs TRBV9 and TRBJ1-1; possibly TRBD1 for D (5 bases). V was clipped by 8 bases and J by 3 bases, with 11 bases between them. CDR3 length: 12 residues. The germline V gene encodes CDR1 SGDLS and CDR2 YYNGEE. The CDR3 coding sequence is TGTGCCAGTCGCAGGGTAGACACTGAAGCTTTCTTT. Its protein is CASRRVDTEAFF.

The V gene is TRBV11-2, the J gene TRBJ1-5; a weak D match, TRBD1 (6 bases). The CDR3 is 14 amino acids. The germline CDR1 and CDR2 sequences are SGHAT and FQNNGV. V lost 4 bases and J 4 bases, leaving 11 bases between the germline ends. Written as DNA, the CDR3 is TGTGCCAGCAGCTCCGGACAGTTAAATCAGCCCCAGCATTTT. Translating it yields CASSSGQLNQPQHF.

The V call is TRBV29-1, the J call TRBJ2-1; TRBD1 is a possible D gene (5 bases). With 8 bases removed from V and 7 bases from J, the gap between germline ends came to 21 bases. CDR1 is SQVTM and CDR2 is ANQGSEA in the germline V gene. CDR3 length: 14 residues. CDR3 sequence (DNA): TGCAGCTCCGAAGGGGTTCCCAGCTCAAATGAGCAGTTCTTC. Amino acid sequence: CSSEGVPSSNEQFF.

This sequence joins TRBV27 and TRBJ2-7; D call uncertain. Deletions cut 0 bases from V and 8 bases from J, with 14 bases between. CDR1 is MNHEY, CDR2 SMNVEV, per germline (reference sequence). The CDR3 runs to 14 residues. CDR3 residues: CASSLSLLRMQQYF. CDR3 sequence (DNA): TGTGCCAGCAGTTTATCTCTACTACGTATGCAGCAGTACTTC.

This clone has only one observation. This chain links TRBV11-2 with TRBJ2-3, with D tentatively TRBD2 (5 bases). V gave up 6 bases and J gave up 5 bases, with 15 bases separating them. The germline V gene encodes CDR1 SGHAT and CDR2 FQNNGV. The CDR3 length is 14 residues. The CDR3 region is CASSLTRGVDTQYF. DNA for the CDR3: TGTGCCAGCAGTCTCACCCGGGGAGTAGATACGCAGTATTTT.

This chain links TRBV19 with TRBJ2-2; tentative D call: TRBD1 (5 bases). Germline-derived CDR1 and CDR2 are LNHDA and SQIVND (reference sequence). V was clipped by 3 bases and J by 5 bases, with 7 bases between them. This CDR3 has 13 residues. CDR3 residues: CASSMGQTGELFF. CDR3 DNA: TGTGCCAGTAGTATGGGGCAGACCGGGGAGCTGTTTTTT.

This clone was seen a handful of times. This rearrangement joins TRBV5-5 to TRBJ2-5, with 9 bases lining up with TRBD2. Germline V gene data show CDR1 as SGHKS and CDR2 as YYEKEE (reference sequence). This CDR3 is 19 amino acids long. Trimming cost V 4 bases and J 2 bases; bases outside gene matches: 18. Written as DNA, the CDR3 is TGTGCCAGCAGCCAACGACTGAGACTAACGGCGGGAGGGCAAGAGACCCAGTACTTC. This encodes CASSQRLRLTAGGQETQYF.

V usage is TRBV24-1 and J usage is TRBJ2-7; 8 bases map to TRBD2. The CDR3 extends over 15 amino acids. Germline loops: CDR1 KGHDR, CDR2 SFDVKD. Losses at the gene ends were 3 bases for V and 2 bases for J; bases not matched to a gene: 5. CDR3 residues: CATSDPLAGPYEQYF. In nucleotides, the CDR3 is TGTGCCACCAGTGATCCTCTAGCGGGCCCCTACGAGCAGTACTTC.

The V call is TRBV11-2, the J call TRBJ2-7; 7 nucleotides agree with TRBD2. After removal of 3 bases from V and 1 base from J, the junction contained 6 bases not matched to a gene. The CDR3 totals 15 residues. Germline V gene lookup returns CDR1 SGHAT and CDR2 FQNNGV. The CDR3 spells CASSFRREISYEQYF. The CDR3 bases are TGTGCCAGCAGCTTTCGGCGGGAGATTTCCTACGAGCAGTACTTC.

The CDR3 protein is CASSRSGDGSYEQYF. The CDR3 bases are TGTGCCAGCAGCCGTAGCGGGGACGGTTCCTACGAGCAGTACTTC. This sequence joins TRBV28 and TRBJ2-7, with 8 bases fitting TRBD2. CDR3 size: 15 residues. The ends lost 6 bases at V and 1 base at J; junction bases unmatched: 8. Germline CDR1 reads MDHEN; CDR2 reads SYDVKM.

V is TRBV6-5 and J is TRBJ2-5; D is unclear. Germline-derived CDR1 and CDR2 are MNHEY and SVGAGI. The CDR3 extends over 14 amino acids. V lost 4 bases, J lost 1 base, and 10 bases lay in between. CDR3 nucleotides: TGTGCCAGCAGTTCTCACAGAGTCCAAGAGACCCAGTACTTC. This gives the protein CASSSHRVQETQYF.

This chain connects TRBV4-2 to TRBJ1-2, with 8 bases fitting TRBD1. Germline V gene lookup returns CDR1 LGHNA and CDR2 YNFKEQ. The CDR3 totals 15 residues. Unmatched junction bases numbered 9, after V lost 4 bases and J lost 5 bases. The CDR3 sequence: CASSRDPTGAYGYTF. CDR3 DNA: TGTGCCAGCAGCCGTGACCCGACAGGGGCATATGGCTACACCTTC.

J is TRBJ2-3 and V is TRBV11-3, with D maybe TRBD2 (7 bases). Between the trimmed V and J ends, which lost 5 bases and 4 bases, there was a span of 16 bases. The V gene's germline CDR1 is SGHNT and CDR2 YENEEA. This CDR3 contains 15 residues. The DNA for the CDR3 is TGTGCCAGCAGCCCCCGAAGGGGGGGCGCAGATACGCAGTATTTT. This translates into CASSPRRGGADTQYF.